The clone carrying this T cell receptor beta chain was seen once. Participating donors were healthy, HIV-negative adults free of recent acute infections or vaccinations. Every donor, a Caucasian adult, lived in Nashville, Tennessee. This specimen belongs to a study of shared clonotypes between healthy human individuals. Study details: Donors had three CD4 naive, three CD4 memory, two CD8 naive and one CD8 memory plate apiece.

Data came from immunoSEQ multiplex PCR; TCRdb stores just in-frame clones and leaves some out. The repertoire consists of about 2.3 million clones, with approximately 90% occurring once and the leading ten covering approximately 0.4%. The sequence came from a man aged 18 to 29 in good health. Some clones in this sample may be carry-over from other donors' samples. The sequencing sample was made of naive CD4+ T cells from PBMCs. As to subset: CD45RA+ positively selected.

The CDR3 coding sequence is TGTGCCAGCAGCCCCGCTACCACAGATACGCAGTATTTT. It encodes CASSPATTDTQYF. The chain couples TRBV7-3 to TRBJ2-3, with D unresolved. Germline CDR1 is SGHTA and CDR2 is FQGTGA. The CDR3 sequence is 13 residues long. V was shortened by 5 bases and J by 2 bases, with 8 bases between the two germline ends.